Listed below are T cell receptor beta chains from one sample, sequenced in a study of cytomegalovirus exposure and HLA in healthy donors. Some clones are missing from TCRdb's copy, which holds only in-frame ones; the method was immunoSEQ multiplex PCR. The repertoire holds some 160,000 clones, with around 77% as singletons. Material: PBMCs. The receptors were gathered from a woman aged 25-40 years in good health and CMV-seronegative. The conserved cysteine and the conserved F or W are not part of the CDR3 here. Clone size is stated in some rows and not others, as once, few, many or a class when expanded.

>TRBV11-3|TRBJ2-7|NA|17
ASSLRTGTGKGASYEQY
>TRBV5-6|TRBJ2-5|NA|9
ASSLGRIQY
>TRBV10-3|TRBJ2-3|once|14
AISGRTSGDSDTQY
>TRBV6-6|TRBJ1-5|NA|12
ASSVDRAGQPQH
>TRBV6-1|TRBJ2-7|NA|13
ASSQSGVSSYEQY
>TRBV30|TRBJ1-2|NA|14
ASSLTVPSSNYGYT
>TRBV5-1|TRBJ1-6|NA|13
ASSPGTIYNSPLH
>TRBV5-4|TRBJ1-1|NA|13
ASSPIQGWGTEAF
>TRBV19|TRBJ1-1|NA|12
ASSQQGAGTEAF
>TRBV5-6|TRBJ1-5|few|13
ASSLQGYGNQPQH
>TRBV5-1|TRBJ2-1|NA|14
ASSSPGSSSYNEQF
>TRBV5-8|TRBJ2-1|NA|15
ASSPGLAGGSYNEQF
>TRBV10-3|TRBJ2-1|few|14
AISELGGSSYNEQF
>TRBV2|TRBJ1-1|few|10
ASRGGNTEAF
>TRBV6-5|TRBJ1-4|NA|12
ASSPYRTNEKLF
>TRBV5-6|TRBJ2-7|NA|11
ASRLIGSYEQY
>TRBV27|TRBJ1-1|NA|12
ASSLVGLKTEAF
>TRBV13|TRBJ2-1|once|10
ASSSDSRQQF
>TRBV5-4|TRBJ1-6|NA|13
ASSLAGTHNSPLH
>TRBV2|TRBJ2-7|few|13
ASSVQANNGQSQY
>TRBV5-4|TRBJ1-6|NA|17
ASSFNREQALGADSPLH